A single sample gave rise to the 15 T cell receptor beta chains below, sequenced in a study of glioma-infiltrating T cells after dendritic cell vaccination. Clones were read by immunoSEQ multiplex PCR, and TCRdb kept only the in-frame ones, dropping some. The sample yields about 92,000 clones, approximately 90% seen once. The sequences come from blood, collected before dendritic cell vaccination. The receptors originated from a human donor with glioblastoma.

The CDR3 spells CASRQGAGELFF. CDR3 DNA sequence: TGTGCCAGCAGACAGGGGGCCGGGGAGCTGTTTTTT. J is TRBJ2-2 and V is TRBV5-4, with TRBD1 matching over 8 bases. This CDR3 spans 12 amino acids. Germline V CDR1 and CDR2: SGHNT, YYREEE (reference sequence). J gave up 6 bases and V 5 bases, and 0 bases lay outside the gene matches. The full variable domain, its missing parts supplied by reference TRBV5-4 and TRBJ2-2, is ETGVTQSPTHLIKTRGQQVTLRCSSQSGHNTVSWYQQALGQGPQFIFQYYREEENGRGNFPPRFSGLQFPNYSSELNVNALELDDSALYLCASRQGAGELFFGEGSRLTVL.

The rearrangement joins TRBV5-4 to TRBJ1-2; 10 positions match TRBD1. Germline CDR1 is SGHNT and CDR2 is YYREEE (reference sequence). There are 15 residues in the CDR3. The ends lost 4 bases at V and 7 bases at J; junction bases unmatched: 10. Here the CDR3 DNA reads TGTGCCAGCAGCCCCAACCCGACAGGGGGCGGTGGCTACACCTTC. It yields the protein CASSPNPTGGGGYTF.

DNA for the CDR3: TGTGCCAGCATGACAGGGGGCGGCAATCAGCCCCAGCATTTT. Amino acids: CASMTGGGNQPQHF. The rearrangement joins TRBV19 to TRBJ1-5, with TRBD1 matching over 10 bases. Germline CDR1 is LNHDA and CDR2 is SQIVND (reference sequence). This CDR3 comprises 14 residues. The V gene end was trimmed by 9 bases and the J gene end by 2 bases; junction bases not matched to a gene: 4.

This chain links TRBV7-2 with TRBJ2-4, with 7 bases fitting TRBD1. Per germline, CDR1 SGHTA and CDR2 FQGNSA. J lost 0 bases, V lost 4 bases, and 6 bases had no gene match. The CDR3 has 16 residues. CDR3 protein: CASSSDREIAKNIQYF. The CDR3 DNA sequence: TGTGCCAGCAGCTCTGACAGGGAAATAGCCAAAAACATTCAGTACTTC.

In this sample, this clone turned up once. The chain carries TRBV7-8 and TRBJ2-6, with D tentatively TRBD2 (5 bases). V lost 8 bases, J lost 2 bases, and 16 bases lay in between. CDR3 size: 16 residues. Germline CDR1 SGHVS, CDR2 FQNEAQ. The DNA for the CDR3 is TGTGCCAGCGGAGGACCCCGGGTTCCTGGGGCCAACGTCCTGACTTTC. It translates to CASGGPRVPGANVLTF.

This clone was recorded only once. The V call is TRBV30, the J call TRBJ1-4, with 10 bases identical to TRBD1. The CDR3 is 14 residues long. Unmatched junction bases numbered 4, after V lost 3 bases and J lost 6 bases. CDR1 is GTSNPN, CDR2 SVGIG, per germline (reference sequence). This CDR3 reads CAWSAGTGDEKLFF. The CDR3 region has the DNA TGTGCCTGGAGCGCCGGGACAGGGGATGAAAAACTGTTTTTT.

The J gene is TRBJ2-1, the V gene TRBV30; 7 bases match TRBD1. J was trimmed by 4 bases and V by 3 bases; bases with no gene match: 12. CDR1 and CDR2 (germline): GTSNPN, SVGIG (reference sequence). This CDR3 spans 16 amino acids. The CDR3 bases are TGTGCCTGGAGGGCTTGGGGGACAGAAGAATACAATGAGCAGTTCTTC. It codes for CAWRAWGTEEYNEQFF.

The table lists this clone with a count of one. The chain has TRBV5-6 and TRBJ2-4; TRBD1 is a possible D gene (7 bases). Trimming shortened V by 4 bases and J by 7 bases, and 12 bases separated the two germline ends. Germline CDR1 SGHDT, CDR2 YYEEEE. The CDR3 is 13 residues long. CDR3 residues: CASSAGQPNIQYF. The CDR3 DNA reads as TGTGCCAGCAGCGCGGGACAGCCCAACATTCAGTACTTC.

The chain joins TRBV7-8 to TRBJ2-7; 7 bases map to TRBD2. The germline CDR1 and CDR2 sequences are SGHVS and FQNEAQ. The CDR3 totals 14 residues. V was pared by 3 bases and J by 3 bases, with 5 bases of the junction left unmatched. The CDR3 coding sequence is TGTGCCAGCAGCTTCTTGGGACTAAGCTACGAGCAGTACTTC. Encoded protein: CASSFLGLSYEQYF.

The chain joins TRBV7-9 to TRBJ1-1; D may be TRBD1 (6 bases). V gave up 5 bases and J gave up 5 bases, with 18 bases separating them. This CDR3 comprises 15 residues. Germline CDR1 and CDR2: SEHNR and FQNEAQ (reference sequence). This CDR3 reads CASSLYRAQGTEAFF. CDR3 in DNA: TGTGCCAGCAGCCTATACAGGGCCCAGGGGACTGAAGCTTTCTTT.

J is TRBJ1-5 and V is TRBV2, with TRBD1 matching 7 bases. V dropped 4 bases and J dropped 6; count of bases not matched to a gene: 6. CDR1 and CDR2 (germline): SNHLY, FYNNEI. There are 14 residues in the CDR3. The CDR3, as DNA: TGTGCCAGCAGTGGGGAGCAGGGGGGTCAGCCCCAGCATTTT. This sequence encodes CASSGEQGGQPQHF. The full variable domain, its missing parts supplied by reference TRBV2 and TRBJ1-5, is EPEVTQTPSHQVTQMGQEVILRCVPISNHLYFYWYRQILGQKVEFLVSFYNNEISEKSEIFDDQFSVERPDGSNFTLKIRSTKLEDSAMYFCASSGEQGGQPQHFGDGTRLSIL.

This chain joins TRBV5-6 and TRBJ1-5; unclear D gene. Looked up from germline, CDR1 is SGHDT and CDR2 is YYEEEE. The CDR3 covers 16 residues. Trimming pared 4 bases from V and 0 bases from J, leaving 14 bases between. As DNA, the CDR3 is TGTGCCAGCAGCCTGACGGGGAAAACTAGCAATCAGCCCCAGCATTTT. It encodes CASSLTGKTSNQPQHF.

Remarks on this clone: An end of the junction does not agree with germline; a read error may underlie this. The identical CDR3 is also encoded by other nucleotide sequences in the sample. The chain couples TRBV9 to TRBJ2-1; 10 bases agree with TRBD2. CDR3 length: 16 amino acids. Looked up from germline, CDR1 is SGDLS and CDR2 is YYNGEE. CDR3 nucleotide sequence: TGTGCCAGTAGCGCAACTAGCGGGGCTTCCTACAATGAGCAGTTCTTC. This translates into CASSATSGASYNEQFF. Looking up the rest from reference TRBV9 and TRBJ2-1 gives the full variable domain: DSGVTQTPKHLITATGQRVTLRCSPRSGDLSVYWYQQSLDQGLQFLIQYYNGEERAKGNILERFSAQQFPDLHSELNLSSLELGDSALYFCASSATSGASYNEQFFGPGTRLTVL.

CDR3 in amino acids: CASSPSGGAYEQYF. CDR3 bases: TGTGCCAGCAGTCCAAGCGGGGGGGCCTACGAGCAGTACTTC. The genes are TRBV7-6 and TRBJ2-7; 10 nucleotides line up with TRBD2. Germline values: CDR1 SGHVS, CDR2 FNYEAQ. The CDR3 sequence is 14 residues long. J was trimmed by 2 bases and V by 6 bases; bases with no gene match: 4.

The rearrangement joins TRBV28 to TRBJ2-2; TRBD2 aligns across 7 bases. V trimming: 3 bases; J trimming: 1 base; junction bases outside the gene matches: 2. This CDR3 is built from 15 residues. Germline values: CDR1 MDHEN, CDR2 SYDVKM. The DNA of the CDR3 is TGTGCCAGCAGTTTGACTAGCTGGAACACCGGGGAGCTGTTTTTT. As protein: CASSLTSWNTGELFF. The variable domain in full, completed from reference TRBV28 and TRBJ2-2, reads DVKVTQSSRYLVKRTGEKVFLECVQDMDHENMFWYRQDPGLGLRLIYFSYDVKMKEKGDIPEGYSVSREKKERFSLILESASTNQTSMYLCASSLTSWNTGELFFGEGSRLTVL.